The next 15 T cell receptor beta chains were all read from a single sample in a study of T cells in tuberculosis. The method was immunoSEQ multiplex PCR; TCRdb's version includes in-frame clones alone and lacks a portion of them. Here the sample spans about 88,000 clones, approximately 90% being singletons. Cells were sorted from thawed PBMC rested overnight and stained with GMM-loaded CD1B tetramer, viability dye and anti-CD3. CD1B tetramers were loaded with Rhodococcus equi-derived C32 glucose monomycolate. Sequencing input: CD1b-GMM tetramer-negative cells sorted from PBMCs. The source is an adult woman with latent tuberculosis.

The CDR3 here is CASSYLRSSGNTIYF. CDR3 nucleotides: TGTGCCAGCAGTTACCTGAGGAGCTCTGGAAACACCATATATTTT. The rearrangement uses TRBV6-6 and TRBJ1-3; D not resolved. V shed 2 bases and J shed 0 bases, with 8 bases lying between them. Germline values: CDR1 MNHNY, CDR2 SVGAGI (reference sequence). The CDR3 extends over 15 amino acids.

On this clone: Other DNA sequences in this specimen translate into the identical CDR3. For the CDR3, the DNA is TGTGCCAGCAGCTTAGAGTTGGGGAGTGAAGCTTTCTTT. Translating it yields CASSLELGSEAFF. The chain has TRBV7-9 and TRBJ1-1; D unclear. Germline V gene lookup returns CDR1 SEHNR and CDR2 FQNEAQ (reference sequence). Trimming pared 1 base from V and 7 bases from J, leaving 10 bases between. This CDR3 comprises 13 residues. Full variable domain (outside the CDR3, taken from reference TRBV7-9 and TRBJ1-1): DTGVSQNPRHKITKRGQNVTFRCDPISEHNRLYWYRQTLGQGPEFLTYFQNEAQLEKSRLLSDRFSAERPKGSFSTLEIQRTEQGDSAMYLCASSLELGSEAFFGQGTRLTVV.

The CDR3 loop reads CASSLVGVLTDTQYF. The CDR3 bases are TGTGCCAGCAGCCTAGTAGGGGTACTTACAGATACGCAGTATTTT. The chain couples TRBV13 to TRBJ2-3; D may be TRBD1 (5 bases). Looked up from germline, CDR1 is PRHDT and CDR2 is FYEKMQ (reference sequence). V lost 5 bases, J lost 3 bases, and 15 bases lay in between. The CDR3 contains 15 residues. Full variable domain (remainder filled in from reference TRBV13 and TRBJ2-3): AAGVIQSPRHLIKEKRETATLKCYPIPRHDTVYWYQQGPGQDPQFLISFYEKMQSDKGSIPDRFSAQQFSDYHSELNMSSLELGDSALYFCASSLVGVLTDTQYFGPGTRLTVL.

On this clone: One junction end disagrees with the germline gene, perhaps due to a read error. For the CDR3, the DNA is TGCGCCAGCAGCCCCGGACAGGGTACGAACACCGGGGGGCTGTTTTTT. Protein product: CASSPGQGTNTGGLFF. The V and J genes are TRBV4-1 and TRBJ2-2, with 8 bases aligning to TRBD1. Looked up from germline, CDR1 is MGHRA and CDR2 is YSYEKL. The CDR3 sequence is 16 residues long.

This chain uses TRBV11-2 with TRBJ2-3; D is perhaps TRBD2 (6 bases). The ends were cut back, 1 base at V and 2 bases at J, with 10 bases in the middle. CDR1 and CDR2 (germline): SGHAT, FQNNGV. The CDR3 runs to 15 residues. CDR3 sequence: CASSLGLANTDTQYF. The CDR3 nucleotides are TGTGCCAGCAGCTTAGGGCTAGCGAACACAGATACGCAGTATTTT. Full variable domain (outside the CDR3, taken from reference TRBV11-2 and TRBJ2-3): EAGVAQSPRYKIIEKRQSVAFWCNPISGHATLYWYQQILGQGPKLLIQFQNNGVVDDSQLPKDRFSAERLKGVDSTLKIQPAKLEDSAVYLCASSLGLANTDTQYFGPGTRLTVL.

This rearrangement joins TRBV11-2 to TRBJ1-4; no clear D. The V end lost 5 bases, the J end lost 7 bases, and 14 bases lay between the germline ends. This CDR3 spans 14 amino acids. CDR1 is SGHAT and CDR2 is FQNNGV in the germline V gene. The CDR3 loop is CASSQSRGLEKLFF. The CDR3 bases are TGTGCCAGCAGCCAGTCAAGAGGGCTTGAAAAACTGTTTTTT.

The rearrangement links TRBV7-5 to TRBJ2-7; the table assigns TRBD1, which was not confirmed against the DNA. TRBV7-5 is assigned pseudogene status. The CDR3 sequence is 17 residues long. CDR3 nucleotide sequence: TGTGCCAGAAGCTCAACCGGCCGGACAGCAATTACCTACGAGCAGTACTTC. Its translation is CARSSTGRTAITYEQYF.

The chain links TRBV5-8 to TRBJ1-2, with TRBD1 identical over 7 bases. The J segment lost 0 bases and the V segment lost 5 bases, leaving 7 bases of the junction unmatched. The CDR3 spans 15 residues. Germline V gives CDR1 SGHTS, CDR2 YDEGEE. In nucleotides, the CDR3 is TGTGCCAGCAGACACCGGGACAGCTCTAACTATGGCTACACCTTC. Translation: CASRHRDSSNYGYTF. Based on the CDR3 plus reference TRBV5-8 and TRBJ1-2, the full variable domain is EAGVTQSPTHLIKTRGQQATLRCSPISGHTSVYWYQQALGLGLQFLLWYDEGEERNRGNFPPRFSGRQFPNYSSELNVNALELEDSALYLCASRHRDSSNYGYTFGSGTRLTVV.

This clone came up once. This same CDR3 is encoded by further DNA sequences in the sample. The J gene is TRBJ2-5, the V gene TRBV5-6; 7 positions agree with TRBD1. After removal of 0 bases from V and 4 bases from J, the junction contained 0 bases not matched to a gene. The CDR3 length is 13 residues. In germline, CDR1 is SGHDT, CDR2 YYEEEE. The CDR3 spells CASSLDRGETQYF. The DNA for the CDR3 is TGTGCCAGCAGCTTGGACAGGGGAGAGACCCAGTACTTC.

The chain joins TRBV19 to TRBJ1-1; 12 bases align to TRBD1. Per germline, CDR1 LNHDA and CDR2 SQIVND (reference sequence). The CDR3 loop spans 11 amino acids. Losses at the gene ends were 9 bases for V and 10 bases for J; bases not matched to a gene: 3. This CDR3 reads CASGTGGRAFF. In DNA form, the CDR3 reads TGTGCCAGCGGGACAGGGGGCCGAGCTTTCTTT.

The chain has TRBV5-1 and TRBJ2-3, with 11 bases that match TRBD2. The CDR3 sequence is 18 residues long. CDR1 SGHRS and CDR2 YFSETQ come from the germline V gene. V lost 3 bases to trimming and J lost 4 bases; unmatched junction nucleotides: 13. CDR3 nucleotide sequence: TGCGCCAGCAGCTCCAGAGGGCGACTAGCGGGATTCCCAGATACGCAGTATTTT. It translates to CASSSRGRLAGFPDTQYF.

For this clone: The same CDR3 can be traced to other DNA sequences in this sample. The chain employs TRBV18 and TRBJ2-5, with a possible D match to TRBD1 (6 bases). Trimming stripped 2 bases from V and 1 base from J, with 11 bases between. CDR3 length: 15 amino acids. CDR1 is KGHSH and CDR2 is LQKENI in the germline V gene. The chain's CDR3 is CASSPETGIQETQYF. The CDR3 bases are TGTGCCAGCTCACCAGAGACAGGCATCCAAGAGACCCAGTACTTC.

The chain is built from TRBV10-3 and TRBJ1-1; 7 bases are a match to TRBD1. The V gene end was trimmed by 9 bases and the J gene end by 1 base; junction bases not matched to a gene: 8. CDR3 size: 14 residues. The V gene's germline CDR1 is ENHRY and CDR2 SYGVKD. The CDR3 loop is CAISLQGGNTEAFF. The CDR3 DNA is TGTGCCATTTCTCTGCAGGGGGGGAACACTGAAGCTTTCTTT.

The CDR3 loop reads CASSLARDRDTEAFF. Written as DNA, the CDR3 is TGCGCCAGCAGCTTGGCAAGGGACAGGGACACTGAAGCTTTCTTT. This chain links TRBV5-1 with TRBJ1-1, with 9 bases lining up with TRBD1. Germline values: CDR1 SGHRS, CDR2 YFSETQ. This CDR3 is 15 amino acids long. Germline trimming cut 0 bases from V and 3 bases from J; bases unmatched to any gene: 3.

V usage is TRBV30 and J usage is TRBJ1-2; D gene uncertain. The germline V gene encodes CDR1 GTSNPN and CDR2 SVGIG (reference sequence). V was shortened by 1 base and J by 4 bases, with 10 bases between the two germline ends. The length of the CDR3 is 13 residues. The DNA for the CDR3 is TGTGCCTGGAGTGCAGAACCCACCTATGGCTACACCTTC. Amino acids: CAWSAEPTYGYTF.